This entry is about one TCR beta chain. The antigen is undetermined. Per the germline V gene, CDR1 is SGHTA and CDR2 is FQGTGA. This CDR3 comprises 14 residues. Trimming stripped 5 bases from V and 2 bases from J, with 11 bases between. Time point defined: patch test 1, 2 weeks after DPC sensitization. Documented treatment: therapeutic diphenylcyclopropenone sensitization with weekly scalp DPC. At every patch-test visit, blood was drawn before the patch test was applied. These data originate in a study of human T cells and chemical hapten exposure. Study context: For the roughly 23-week duration of the study, patients were given weekly doses of diphenylcyclopropenone on the scalp.

Study-level findings and limits: TCRs exceeding 1 in 1000 frequency stayed unchanged with DPC sensitization.

TCRdb independently ran MiXCR on the RACE reads; one entry per CDR3 protein. The sample lists 65,000 to 80,000 distinct CDR3 sequences, approximately 10% occurring once. The J gene is TRBJ2-3, the V gene TRBV7-3, with a tentative D call TRBD1 (6 bases). The source of this sequence is a woman aged 50 to 60 with alopecia areata. Some clones in this sample may be carry-over from other donors' samples. The sample was whole blood, taken in connection with sensitization to the hapten diphenylcyclopropenone (DPC). CDR3 bases: TGTGCCAGCAGCCCCAGGGGAACCACAGATACGCAGTATTTT. Translated: CASSPRGTTDTQYF.